This is a list of T cell receptor beta chains from one sample in a study of cytomegalovirus exposure and HLA in healthy donors. Assay used: immunoSEQ multiplex PCR; TCRdb lists only in-frame clones, some missing. The sample has under 150,000 clones, about 70% seen once. The source material was PBMCs. These receptors were taken from a man aged 18 to 30 in good health and CMV-seronegative. Each CDR3 is given with its conserved first and last residue. Fields, in order: clone size, D gene, V gene, J gene, CDR3 protein, CDR3 DNA. A D gene is named only where the DNA matches it firmly. Clone sizes are given selectively: once, few, many, or a class where the clone is expanded.

.	TRBD1	TRBV10-3	TRBJ1-4	CAISGDRVGASTNEKLFF	TGTGCCATCAGTGGAGACAGGGTGGGGGCCTCAACTAATGAAAAACTGTTTTTT
.	.	TRBV5-1	TRBJ2-4	CASSLAPGIQNIQYF	TGCGCCAGCAGCTTGGCCCCAGGAATCCAAAACATTCAGTACTTC
.	.	TRBV19	TRBJ1-6	CASTLGRGGNSPLHF	TGTGCCAGTACCCTCGGTCGGGGGGGCAATTCACCCCTCCACTTT
.	.	TRBV6-6	TRBJ2-7	CASNQGTRGYEQYF	TGTGCCAGCAACCAGGGCACCAGGGGCTACGAGCAGTACTTC
.	.	TRBV5-6	TRBJ2-7	CASSFGSLAYEQYF	TGTGCCAGCAGCTTTGGCAGCCTAGCCTACGAGCAGTACTTC
once	TRBD1	TRBV2	TRBJ1-1	CASKVTGGTEAFF	TGTGCCAGCAAGGTGACAGGGGGCACTGAAGCTTTCTTT
once	.	TRBV5-4	TRBJ2-5	CASSLGRGLSGTQYF	TGTGCCAGCAGCTTGGGCAGGGGTCTCTCAGGGACCCAGTACTTC
.	.	TRBV19	TRBJ2-7	CASSTSSSHEQYF	TGTGCCAGTAGTACCTCTAGTTCTCACGAGCAGTACTTC
once	.	TRBV2	TRBJ2-7	CASSDGGRGRSYEQYF	TGTGCCAGCAGTGATGGTGGTCGGGGGAGGTCCTACGAGCAGTACTTC
.	TRBD1	TRBV29-1	TRBJ2-7	CSALGQGLGEQYF	TGCAGCGCCCTCGGACAGGGTTTGGGCGAGCAGTACTTC
.	.	TRBV28	TRBJ2-3	CASGAVPSTDTQYF	TGTGCCAGCGGGGCCGTCCCTAGCACAGATACGCAGTATTTT
few	.	TRBV11-2	TRBJ2-3	CASSLVGTTTDTQYF	TGTGCCAGCAGCTTAGTTGGGACAACCACAGATACGCAGTATTTT
.	.	TRBV2	TRBJ1-1	CATRMGGVGTEAFF	TGTGCCACCCGTATGGGGGGGGTGGGCACTGAAGCTTTCTTT
.	.	TRBV11-2	TRBJ1-3	CASSLGIGNTGNTIYF	TGTGCCAGCAGCTTAGGGATCGGGAATACTGGAAACACCATATATTTT
.	.	TRBV10-2	TRBJ2-7	CASRTDRRPYEQYF	TGCGCCAGCAGGACCGACAGGCGCCCCTACGAGCAGTACTTC
.	.	TRBV5-1	TRBJ2-1	CASSLTSNMGYNEQFF	TGCGCCAGCAGCTTGACTAGCAATATGGGGTACAATGAGCAGTTCTTC
.	.	TRBV9	TRBJ2-1	CASSVDSGLYNEQFF	TGTGCCAGCAGCGTAGACTCAGGGCTCTACAATGAGCAGTTCTTC
.	.	TRBV27	TRBJ2-1	CASSLGLGVGGPYNEQFF	TGTGCCAGCAGTTTAGGTTTGGGCGTGGGGGGACCGTACAATGAGCAGTTCTTC
.	TRBD1	TRBV5-1	TRBJ1-4	CASSSGTAEEKLFF	TGCGCCAGCAGCTCCGGGACAGCGGAAGAAAAACTGTTTTTT
once	TRBD2	TRBV11-2	TRBJ2-7	CASSFERTSGLNYEQYF	TGTGCCAGCAGCTTCGAACGGACTAGCGGACTTAACTACGAGCAGTACTTC
.	TRBD2	TRBV5-1	TRBJ2-2	CASSLETPGTTGELFF	TGCGCCAGCAGCTTGGAAACTCCGGGGACTACAGGGGAGCTGTTTTTT
.	TRBD1	TRBV7-2	TRBJ1-2	CASSSMTGGAYGYTF	TGTGCCAGCAGCTCGATGACAGGGGGTGCCTATGGCTACACCTTC
.	TRBD1	TRBV6-6	TRBJ2-7	CASSPGTGTAYEQYF	TGTGCCAGCAGTCCAGGGACCGGGACAGCCTACGAGCAGTACTTC